The 27 T cell receptor beta chains presented below share a single source sample, sequenced in a study of graft-versus-host responses after intestinal transplantation. Libraries were prepared by immunoSEQ multiplex PCR; TCRdb keeps only in-frame clonotypes and omits some of them. Of approximately 15,000 clones in the sample, around two fifths are singletons; the top ten hold 3.5% to 4.5%. Irradiated stimulators labeled with violet dye, 200,000 in number, were plated with 200,000 CFSE-labeled responders. The sequencing here drew on alloreactive CD8+ T cells from a mixed lymphocyte reaction culture, taken before intestinal transplant. The subset is: CFSE-low proliferating T cells sorted from roughly six-day pre-transplant mixed lymphocyte reaction (GvH or HvG direction). These receptors came from a human patient who received an intestinal transplant.

This clone was detected only a few times. The genes are TRBV4-1 and TRBJ2-3, with D perhaps matching TRBD2 (7 bases). Per germline, CDR1 MGHRA and CDR2 YSYEKL. Trimming shortened V by 0 bases and J by 0 bases, and 10 bases separated the two germline ends. CDR3 length equals 16 residues. The DNA of the CDR3 is TGCGCCAGCAGCCAAGATGGGGGGGGCAGCACAGATACGCAGTATTTT. This gives the protein CASSQDGGGSTDTQYF.

This sequence joins TRBV19 and TRBJ2-1; weak D call: TRBD1 (6 bases). The germline V gene encodes CDR1 LNHDA and CDR2 SQIVND (reference sequence). CDR3 length: 18 residues. The V end was cut by 3 bases, the J end by 1 base, with 19 bases between. In DNA, the CDR3 is TGTGCCAGTAGTATTTCTCTTTCGAGGACAGAGTCCTACAATGAGCAGTTCTTC. This gives the protein CASSISLSRTESYNEQFF.

The chain joins TRBV28 to TRBJ1-6; D not certain. The CDR3 has 13 residues. Germline V gives CDR1 MDHEN, CDR2 SYDVKM. V lost 6 bases, J lost 10 bases, and 13 bases lay in between. In nucleotides, the CDR3 is TGTGCCAGCAGGGGTAAATATAGATCACCCCTCCACTTT. Its protein is CASRGKYRSPLHF.

V is TRBV6-1 and J is TRBJ2-1, with TRBD1 identical over 8 bases. The CDR3 extends over 15 amino acids. V shed 5 bases, J shed 2 bases, and the junction held 5 bases outside the gene matches. The germline V gene encodes CDR1 MNHNS and CDR2 SASEGT. CDR3 bases: TGTGCCAGCAGTATTAGGGACAGGCCCTACAATGAGCAGTTCTTC. This codes for CASSIRDRPYNEQFF.

This clone has only a few counts. This sequence joins TRBV9 and TRBJ1-1, with D maybe TRBD1 (6 bases). The CDR3 has 15 residues. The V end was cut by 0 bases, the J end by 4 bases, with 13 bases between. In germline, CDR1 is SGDLS, CDR2 YYNGEE. DNA of the CDR3: TGTGCCAGCAGCGTAGATACAGGGTTAGGCACTGAAGCTTTCTTT. Amino acids: CASSVDTGLGTEAFF.

This clone was found a few times. The chain links TRBV5-1 to TRBJ2-4, with TRBD1 as a possible D gene (5 bases). Germline-derived CDR1 and CDR2 are SGHRS and YFSETQ. This CDR3 has 14 amino acids. Trimming shortened V by 4 bases and J by 6 bases, and 14 bases separated the two germline ends. The CDR3 loop is CASSPTGPLNIQYF. Here the CDR3 DNA reads TGCGCCAGCAGCCCAACAGGTCCGTTAAACATTCAGTACTTC. The full variable domain, completed using reference TRBV5-1 and TRBJ2-4, is KAGVTQTPRYLIKTRGQQVTLSCSPISGHRSVSWYQQTPGQGLQFLFEYFSETQRNKGNFPGRFSGRQFSNSRSEMNVSTLELGDSALYLCASSPTGPLNIQYFGAGTRLSVL.

The chain recombines TRBV18 with TRBJ1-1, with 7 bases lining up with TRBD1. CDR1 is KGHSH and CDR2 is LQKENI in the germline V gene. This CDR3 is built from 15 residues. The junction had 4 bases not matched to a gene; V was cut back by 3 bases and J by 0 bases. The chain's CDR3 is CASSPRTGLNTEAFF. The CDR3 DNA sequence: TGTGCCAGCTCACCCCGGACAGGCCTGAACACTGAAGCTTTCTTT.

A single count supports this clone. The chain recombines TRBV11-1 with TRBJ2-7, with 7 bases lining up with TRBD1. The CDR3 runs to 14 residues. Germline CDR1 is SGHAT and CDR2 is FQDESV (reference sequence). Trimming at V came to 6 bases and at J to 4 bases, leaving 9 bases not matched to a gene. The CDR3 sequence: CASSYTGDGYEQYF. The CDR3, as DNA: TGTGCCAGCAGTTATACAGGGGACGGGTACGAGCAGTACTTC.

Judged by abundance, this clone is medium-sized. This chain joins TRBV7-8 and TRBJ2-7; 10 nucleotides agree with TRBD2. The CDR3 spans 15 residues. V was clipped by 6 bases and J by 7 bases; unmatched bases: 12. Germline V gene data show CDR1 as SGHVS and CDR2 as FQNEAQ. The CDR3 is CASSFRPLLAGEQYF. Here the CDR3 DNA reads TGTGCCAGCAGTTTCCGCCCCTTACTAGCGGGAGAGCAGTACTTC.

The chain employs TRBV7-8 and TRBJ2-7; D is undetermined. V was pared by 0 bases and J by 4 bases, with 7 bases between. There are 13 residues in the CDR3. Germline CDR1 reads SGHVS; CDR2 reads FQNEAQ. CDR3: CASSLAVGYEQYF. The CDR3 DNA reads as TGTGCCAGCAGCTTAGCGGTGGGTTACGAGCAGTACTTC.

The rearrangement links TRBV9 to TRBJ2-7; D gene uncertain. Germline V gene lookup returns CDR1 SGDLS and CDR2 YYNGEE. With 3 bases removed from V and 0 bases from J, the gap between germline ends came to 10 bases. This CDR3 has 14 amino acids. The CDR3: CASSAWGSSYEQYF. The CDR3 nucleotides are TGTGCCAGCAGCGCATGGGGAAGCTCCTACGAGCAGTACTTC.

This clone was found a few times. The chain is built from TRBV18 and TRBJ2-3, with TRBD1 identical over 8 bases. The CDR3 covers 18 residues. J lost 4 bases, V lost 6 bases, and 18 bases had no gene match. Per germline, CDR1 KGHSH and CDR2 LQKENI. CDR3 sequence reads: CASSPWDRHSSVPDTQYF. The CDR3 DNA reads TGTGCCAGCTCCCCTTGGGACAGGCACTCCTCGGTCCCAGATACGCAGTATTTT. The full variable domain, in which reference TRBV18 and TRBJ2-3 provide the parts outside the CDR3, is NAGVMQNPRHLVRRRGQEARLRCSPMKGHSHVYWYRQLPEEGLKFMVYLQKENIIDESGMPKERFSAEFPKEGPSILRIQQVVRGDSAAYFCASSPWDRHSSVPDTQYFGPGTRLTVL.

This clone has a handful of counts. The genes are TRBV5-8 and TRBJ2-1, with D maybe TRBD2 (6 bases). Trimming left V 2 bases short and J 4 bases short, with 13 bases between. This CDR3 is 15 amino acids long. Per the germline V gene, CDR1 is SGHTS and CDR2 is YDEGEE. CDR3 in DNA: TGTGCCAGCAGCTTCCGGGACTCGCTATACAATGAGCAGTTCTTC. Protein product: CASSFRDSLYNEQFF.

The table lists this clone with a few counts. One end of the junction does not line up with germline, which may come from a read error. V usage is TRBV5-1 and J usage is TRBJ2-7; D tentatively fits TRBD1 or TRBD2 (5 bases each). The CDR3 length is 13 residues. The germline V gene has CDR1 SGHRS and CDR2 YFSETQ. CDR3 sequence (DNA): TGTGCCAGCAGCCCGGGACCGCGCTACGAGCAGTACTTC. Encoded protein: CASSPGPRYEQYF. Full variable domain (remainder filled in from reference TRBV5-1 and TRBJ2-7): KAGVTQTPRYLIKTRGQQVTLSCSPISGHRSVSWYQQTPGQGLQFLFEYFSETQRNKGNFPGRFSGRQFSNSRSEMNVSTLELGDSALYLCASSPGPRYEQYFGPGTRLTVT.

This clone appeared a few times. J is TRBJ2-7 and V is TRBV29-1, with 8 bases lining up with TRBD1. The CDR3 length is 14 residues. CDR1 is SQVTM and CDR2 is ANQGSEA in the germline V gene. V lost 6 bases and J lost 1; bases outside the gene matches: 8. The CDR3 loop reads CSVYFRDRSYEQYF. CDR3 bases: TGCAGCGTCTATTTTCGGGACAGGTCCTACGAGCAGTACTTC.

The rearrangement joins TRBV2 to TRBJ2-1, with 8 bases lining up with TRBD2. The V gene's germline CDR1 is SNHLY and CDR2 FYNNEI. V gave up 7 bases and J gave up 9 bases; unmatched junction bases: 8. This CDR3 region has 13 residues. Here the CDR3 DNA reads TGTGCCAGCACGGGGGGGTCCTCCAGTGAGCAGTTCTTC. Translated, it gives CASTGGSSSEQFF.

The count of this clone is one. The V and J genes are TRBV28 and TRBJ2-1, with 8 bases matching TRBD2. CDR1 and CDR2 from the germline V gene are MDHEN and SYDVKM. J gave up 10 bases and V 6 bases, and 8 bases lay outside the gene matches. CDR3 length equals 13 residues. CDR3: CASRLLAVEEQFF. The CDR3 DNA reads TGTGCCAGCAGGTTACTAGCGGTAGAAGAGCAGTTCTTC.

CDR3 DNA: TGCGCCAGCAGTGTCGACGTGGGACTAGCGGCCTACGAGCAGTACTTC. Translation: CASSVDVGLAAYEQYF. This sequence joins TRBV10-2 and TRBJ2-7, with 11 nucleotides matching TRBD2. The CDR3 loop spans 16 amino acids. J lost 2 bases, V lost 4 bases, and 7 bases had no gene match. CDR1 is WSHSY, CDR2 SAAADI, per germline.

The CDR3 loop reads CASSDPIYGYTF. The CDR3 DNA is TGTGCCAGCAGTGACCCCATCTATGGCTACACCTTC. The rearrangement links TRBV6-4 to TRBJ1-2; D is ambiguous. The V and J ends lost 2 bases and 4 bases respectively, with 5 bases between them. The CDR3 is 12 residues long. Germline lookup yields CDR1 MRHNA and CDR2 SNTAGT.

This clone was counted a few times. J is TRBJ2-1 and V is TRBV19; 7 positions agree with TRBD2. Germline CDR1 reads LNHDA; CDR2 reads SQIVND (reference sequence). Trimming removed 3 bases from V and 3 bases from J; junction bases left unmatched: 5. The CDR3 covers 15 residues. The CDR3, as DNA: TGTGCCAGTAGTATCGTGGGAGGGCGCTACAATGAGCAGTTCTTC. Protein sequence: CASSIVGGRYNEQFF.

This clone came up a few times. The chain carries TRBV6-5 and TRBJ2-2; D may be TRBD1 or TRBD2 (5 bases each). Trimming took off 1 base at V and 5 bases at J, with 11 bases between the two ends. CDR1 is MNHEY, CDR2 SVGAGI, per germline. This CDR3 has 15 residues. The CDR3 bases are TGTGCCAGCAGTTACTACGCAGGGAGAACCGGGGAGCTGTTTTTT. Translating it yields CASSYYAGRTGELFF.

A few counts support this clone. This sequence joins TRBV15 and TRBJ2-3; TRBD2 might be the D (5 bases). CDR1 is LNHNV, CDR2 YYDKDF, per germline (reference sequence). CDR3 size: 16 residues. Trimming took 7 bases from V and 0 from J, leaving 17 bases between them. CDR3 coding DNA: TGTGCCACCACAAACCGACTATTATCTAGCACAGATACGCAGTATTTT. It specifies CATTNRLLSSTDTQYF.

In this sample, this clone is medium-sized. This chain links TRBV19 with TRBJ1-2; D may be TRBD1 (5 bases). V lost 0 bases to trimming and J lost 8 bases, with 13 bases between them. The CDR3 runs 14 residues. From germline, CDR1 is LNHDA and CDR2 SQIVND (reference sequence). The CDR3 coding sequence is TGTGCCAGTAGTATAGATCTATCAGGGTTCGGCTACACCTTC. Its protein is CASSIDLSGFGYTF.

This chain connects TRBV5-1 to TRBJ2-5; perhaps TRBD1 as D (6 bases). The closer fit of TRBJ2-7 to the DNA end suggests the J call may be wrong. Germline-derived CDR1 and CDR2 are SGHRS and YFSETQ. CDR3 length: 15 residues. The CDR3 region is CASKPPPGQIYEQYF. Written as DNA, the CDR3 is TGCGCCAGCAAACCCCCCCCGGGACAAATTTACGAGCAGTACTTC.

This chain links TRBV7-9 with TRBJ2-7; weak D call: TRBD1 (5 bases). Germline V CDR1 and CDR2: SEHNR, FQNEAQ (reference sequence). V dropped 7 bases and J dropped 3 bases, with 10 bases sitting between them. The CDR3 has 12 residues. The CDR3 sequence: CASISDSYEQYF. The DNA of the CDR3 is TGTGCCAGCATCTCCGACAGCTACGAGCAGTACTTC.

A few counts support this clone. DNA of the CDR3: TGCGCCAGCAGCTACGGGACAGGGCCCTACGAGCAGTACTTC. Protein: CASSYGTGPYEQYF. The chain employs TRBV5-1 and TRBJ2-7; 9 bases agree with TRBD1. Trimming removed 3 bases from V and 2 bases from J; junction bases left unmatched: 3. Germline CDR1 reads SGHRS; CDR2 reads YFSETQ. The CDR3 loop spans 14 amino acids.

The chain uses TRBV19 and TRBJ2-7; a possible D gene is TRBD1 (5 bases). V gave up 3 bases and J gave up 3 bases, with 12 bases separating them. The CDR3 loop spans 14 amino acids. Germline lookup yields CDR1 LNHDA and CDR2 SQIVND (reference sequence). CDR3 coding DNA: TGTGCCAGTAGTATGGCAGGGATGAACTACGAGCAGTACTTC. Its protein product is CASSMAGMNYEQYF.